This T cell receptor (beta chain) was captured by sequencing in a study of spatial heterogeneity in lung cancer. Study-wide results and limits: There were more appearances of ubiquitous expanded tumor TCRs in blood at resection than at follow-up.

Noted time point: sample taken at primary tumor resection. Frozen PBMC, nontumor lung or tumor provided whole RNA, which was sequenced unsorted. The table lists this clonotype with a few counts. Its antigen is not known. TCR cDNA molecules each had a unique molecular identifier. A single record per CDR3 protein comes from TCRdb applying MiXCR to the 5' RACE reads. The repertoire holds over 25,000 distinct CDR3 sequences, approximately 8.1% seen once, with under 40% in the top ten. This specimen was PBMCs, taken at surgery. The TCR was taken from a female donor with early-stage non-small cell lung cancer.

In nucleotides, the CDR3 is TGTGCCAGCAGCCTGAATCCGGGAGTGGGATACAATGAGCAGTTCTTC. Amino acid sequence: CASSLNPGVGYNEQFF. The rearrangement joins TRBV4-2 to TRBJ2-1, with D perhaps matching TRBD2 (6 bases). Per the germline V gene, CDR1 is LGHNA and CDR2 is YNFKEQ. This CDR3 has 16 amino acids. Trimming removed 4 bases at V and 4 bases at J, with 17 bases between.